The source of this T cell receptor beta chain is a study of siplizumab effects on memory and regulatory T cells. Study conclusions and caveats: Researchers could not give a naive or memory phenotype to roughly 80-95% of proliferating CD4+ or CD8+ clones. Siplizumab conditions gave an average of approximately 70% Treg-derived mappable alloreactive CD4+ clones, versus about 25% for controls. Proliferating Tregs from siplizumab cultures lacked functional confirmation of suppression.

In this sample, this clone turned up once. Its antigen is unknown. The CDR3 loop spans 14 amino acids. V lost 1 base and J lost 7, with 14 bases in between. The V gene's germline CDR1 is SGHTA and CDR2 FQGTGA. Here immunoSEQ multiplex PCR was the method, and the copy in TCRdb shows in-frame clones only, minus some. The table shows tens of thousands of clones, with about 98% occurring only once. The chain couples TRBV7-3 to TRBJ2-7; maybe TRBD2 (5 bases). Material: naive CD8+ T cells sorted from blood. This TCR was sampled from a human donor in good health. Written as DNA, the CDR3 is TGTGCCAGCAGCTTAAAGGTGTCGGGCGGGGAGCAGTACTTC. This encodes CASSLKVSGGEQYF.